Listed below are T cell receptor beta chains from one sample, sequenced in a study of T cell responses to AZD1222 COVID-19 vaccine. This table comes from immunoSEQ multiplex PCR, and its TCRdb copy is limited to in-frame clones, with some not included. The sample carries 150,000 to 200,000 clones, 75% to 95% recorded once. This sample comprised peripheral blood, obtained on day 0 of AZD1222 vaccination. These receptors were taken from an adult in good health. The CDR3 runs from the conserved cysteine through the conserved F or W. D genes are given only for firm matches. Clone size is not always given. Where it is, it says once, few, many or a class for expanded clones.

>TRBV29-1|-|-|TRBJ1-1
TGCAGCGAGGAGGAATCCGGTGAAGCTTTCTTT
CSEEESGEAFF
>TRBV13|TRBD2|once|TRBJ2-3
TGTGCCAGCAGCTTAGCGGGGGGGGCAAAAGATACGCAGTATTTT
CASSLAGGAKDTQYF
>TRBV7-6|TRBD2|once|TRBJ2-2
TGTGCCAGCAGCCAAAGGGTTTGGACGGGGGGGACCACCGGGGAGCTGTTTTTT
CASSQRVWTGGTTGELFF
>TRBV5-8|TRBD1|-|TRBJ2-2
TGTGCCAGCAGCCGACGCCGACAGGGGATGACCGGGGAGCTGTTTTTT
CASSRRRQGMTGELFF
>TRBV7-8|-|-|TRBJ1-2
TGTGCCAGCAGCCAAACGTGGGGCGGCTACACCTTC
CASSQTWGGYTF
>TRBV9|TRBD2|-|TRBJ2-3
TGTGCCAGCAGCGTAGGACTAGCGGGGGGCCCAGGGGCAGATACGCAGTATTTT
CASSVGLAGGPGADTQYF
>TRBV14|-|once|TRBJ1-5
TGTGCCAGCAGCCAAAATTTCAATCAGCCCCAGCATTTT
CASSQNFNQPQHF
>TRBV15|TRBD1|-|TRBJ2-3
TGTGCCACCGGACAGGGCATCCCCACAGATACGCAGTATTTT
CATGQGIPTDTQYF
>TRBV6-5|-|-|TRBJ1-1
TGTGCCAGCAACTGGGGGATTGGGGGCTTCACTGAAGCTTTCTTT
CASNWGIGGFTEAFF
>TRBV5-6|-|-|TRBJ2-7
TGTGCCAGCAGCTTGGTGGTCCCAGGTTATTCCTACGAGCAGTACTTC
CASSLVVPGYSYEQYF
>TRBV11-3|-|-|TRBJ1-3
TGTGCCAGCAGCTTTACAGGGTCCTCTGGAAACACCATATATTTT
CASSFTGSSGNTIYF
>TRBV7-9|TRBD2|-|TRBJ2-7
TGTGCCAGCAGCTTCAGGACTAGCGGAACCACCAGCTCCTACGAGCAGTACTTC
CASSFRTSGTTSSYEQYF
>TRBV24-1|TRBD1|-|TRBJ2-5
TGTGCCACCAGTGATTCGACCGGGACAGGGCGTGCGGAGACCCAGTACTTC
CATSDSTGTGRAETQYF
>TRBV4-3|-|-|TRBJ1-2
TGCGCCAGCAGCCAAGACGGATTTGGGAACTATGGCTACACCTTC
CASSQDGFGNYGYTF
>TRBV3-1/TRBV3-2|-|-|TRBJ2-4
TGTGCCAGCAGCCAAGGTTCTTTAGGCCTCCCTTTTTTC
CASSQGSLGLPFF
>TRBV4-2|-|-|TRBJ2-7
TGTGCCAGCAGCCAAGCCCTGAGCTCCTACGAGCAGTACTTC
CASSQALSSYEQYF